The 21 T cell receptor beta chains presented below share a single source sample, sequenced in a study of response to subunit inactivated influenza vaccine (dated by TCRdb to the late 2010s). Library method: RT-PCR. TCRdb lists the instrument as Illumina HiSeq 2500. Clones were called with MiXCR by TCRdb after fastp trimmed the public reads at Q25, and only in-frame beta chains were retained. For every CDR3 protein sequence, its rows merge into one entry that carries the most common genes and DNA. In this sample the table shows approximately 480,000 distinct CDR3 sequences, approximately 10% of which occur a single time. Around 12% of the sample rests with the top ten. The time point label corresponds to: 45 days after influenza vaccine administration. The material was PBMCs from blood, obtained roughly 47 days after vaccination. The origin of the receptors is a man in his forties or fifties who received an inactivated influenza vaccine. Donor details come from another sample of the same person, matched by shared clones.

This clonotype was seen at least ten times. The chain combines TRBV20-1 with TRBJ2-3; 11 positions agree with TRBD2. The CDR3 is 18 amino acids. CDR1 is DFQATT and CDR2 is SNEGSKA in the germline V gene (reference sequence). The ends lost 1 base at V and 0 bases at J; junction bases unmatched: 9. CDR3 amino acids: CSARVLAGAGSSTDTQYF. Here the CDR3 DNA reads TGCAGTGCTAGAGTACTAGCGGGAGCCGGTTCTAGCACAGATACGCAGTATTTT.

This chain links TRBV3-1 with TRBJ1-2, with D perhaps matching TRBD1 (6 bases). V dropped 6 bases and J dropped 2 bases, with 16 bases sitting between them. The germline CDR1 and CDR2 sequences are LGHDT and YNNKEL (reference sequence). This CDR3 is 15 amino acids long. The chain's CDR3 is CASSPPGHLNYGYTF. The CDR3 bases are TGTGCCAGCAGTCCTCCGGGACACCTAAACTATGGCTACACCTTC.

Ten or more counts support this clonotype. The J gene is TRBJ2-5, the V gene TRBV29-1, with a weak D call TRBD2 (6 bases). Germline CDR1 is SQVTM and CDR2 is ANQGSEA. The V and J ends lost 6 bases and 4 bases respectively, with 21 bases between them. There are 15 residues in the CDR3. In DNA, the CDR3 is TGCAGCGTCGCCGGGTCCACGGGGGATTTAGAGACCCAGTACTTC. Protein product: CSVAGSTGDLETQYF.

Many counts were recorded for this clonotype. This chain uses TRBV18 with TRBJ1-5, with 7 nucleotides matching TRBD1. Germline values: CDR1 KGHSH, CDR2 LQKENI. V shed 6 bases, J shed 1 base, and the junction held 12 bases outside the gene matches. The CDR3 runs to 17 residues. CDR3: CASSYTRQGVSNQPQHF. The CDR3 nucleotides are TGTGCCAGCTCCTACACCAGGCAGGGGGTAAGCAATCAGCCCCAGCATTTT. Based on the CDR3 plus reference TRBV18 and TRBJ1-5, the full variable domain is NAGVMQNPRHLVRRRGQEARLRCSPMKGHSHVYWYRQLPEEGLKFMVYLQKENIIDESGMPKERFSAEFPKEGPSILRIQQVVRGDSAAYFCASSYTRQGVSNQPQHFGDGTRLSIL.

The sample holds a few counts of this clonotype. The V gene is TRBV7-9, the J gene TRBJ2-1; TRBD2 agrees at 12 bases. V trimming: 5 bases; J trimming: 6 bases; junction bases outside the gene matches: 5. The germline V gene has CDR1 SEHNR and CDR2 FQNEAQ (reference sequence). This CDR3 spans 15 amino acids. The CDR3 loop is CASSVTSGRLNEQFF. For the CDR3, the DNA is TGTGCCAGCAGCGTAACTAGCGGGAGGCTCAATGAGCAGTTCTTC.

J is TRBJ2-1 and V is TRBV7-9; 9 bases align to TRBD2. The CDR3 is made up of 15 amino acids. With V trimmed by 5 bases and J by 2 bases, 4 bases remained unmatched. Germline CDR1 and CDR2: SEHNR and FQNEAQ (reference sequence). For the CDR3, the DNA is TGTGCCAGCAGCGATAGCGGGAGAACCTACAATGAGCAGTTCTTC. It translates to CASSDSGRTYNEQFF.

The chain's CDR3 is CASSHAGGYEQYF. The CDR3 DNA follows: TGTGCCAGCAGCCATGCGGGAGGGTACGAGCAGTACTTC. J is TRBJ2-7 and V is TRBV14, with 9 bases matching TRBD2. The CDR3 is made up of 13 amino acids. The germline V gene encodes CDR1 SGHDN and CDR2 FVKESK. The ends lost 3 bases at V and 4 bases at J; junction bases unmatched: 1.

This clonotype was seen ten or more times. The chain uses TRBV4-1 and TRBJ2-7; the D gene is possibly TRBD1 (5 bases). Between the trimmed V and J ends, which lost 4 bases and 1 base, there was a span of 14 bases. The CDR3 is made up of 15 amino acids. Germline loops: CDR1 MGHRA, CDR2 YSYEKL. The CDR3 DNA is TGCGCCAGCAGCCTATCCGGCAGGGCGTCCTACGAGCAGTACTTC. Protein product: CASSLSGRASYEQYF.

Notes on this clonotype: A much larger clone lies a single base off, so this may be a read error. V and J are TRBV5-1 and TRBJ1-1, with a tentative D call TRBD1 (5 bases). Germline lookup yields CDR1 SGHRS and CDR2 YFSETQ. This CDR3 has 15 residues. The CDR3 sequence is CAGSLYFGGNTEAFF. DNA of the CDR3: TGCGCCGGCAGCTTGTATTTCGGGGGGAACACTGAAGCTTTCTTT.

This chain connects TRBV7-9 to TRBJ2-7; D remains unclear. Germline CDR1 reads SEHNR; CDR2 reads FQNEAQ (reference sequence). The CDR3 totals 16 residues. Trimming took off 1 base at V and 1 base at J, with 14 bases between the two ends. The CDR3 loop reads CASSLGLGRISYEQYF. The CDR3 bases are TGTGCCAGCAGCTTAGGCCTAGGGCGGATTTCCTACGAGCAGTACTTC.

The V gene is TRBV3-1, the J gene TRBJ2-6; D remains unclear. Germline V CDR1 and CDR2: LGHDT, YNNKEL (reference sequence). Trimming removed 4 bases at V and 0 bases at J, with 13 bases between. CDR3 length: 17 amino acids. CDR3 sequence (DNA): TGTGCCAGCAGCCCACTCTTCAGGACCTCTGGGGCCAACGTCCTGACTTTC. As protein: CASSPLFRTSGANVLTF.

This clonotype was counted between two and nine times. The chain is built from TRBV6-5 and TRBJ1-2; a possible D gene is TRBD1 (5 bases). This CDR3 has 14 amino acids. Germline-derived CDR1 and CDR2 are MNHEY and SVGAGI. Trimming removed 2 bases from V and 7 bases from J, with 14 bases in between. CDR3 sequence reads: CASSYGSGYAGYTF. The DNA of the CDR3 is TGTGCCAGCAGTTACGGCTCAGGGTACGCTGGCTACACCTTC.

This clonotype was counted a few times. This sequence joins TRBV4-3 and TRBJ2-7; no clear D gene. The V gene's germline CDR1 is LGHNA and CDR2 YSLEER. The CDR3 runs to 15 residues. Trimming removed 0 bases at V and 6 bases at J, with 15 bases between. The DNA of the CDR3 is TGCGCCAGCAGCCAAGACTTTATCCTCTCCGGCGAGCAGTACTTC. Protein product: CASSQDFILSGEQYF.

This clonotype was seen repeatedly, ten times or more. The V and J genes are TRBV12-3 or TRBV12-4 and TRBJ2-7; D gene uncertain. Trimming cost V 1 base and J 0 bases, with 4 bases left between them. This CDR3 contains 13 residues. CDR3 bases: TGTGCCAGCAGTTTAGGGTACTCCTACGAGCAGTACTTC. Protein: CASSLGYSYEQYF.

This clonotype was detected only a few times. This chain links TRBV7-2 with TRBJ2-6, with D possibly being TRBD1 (6 bases). CDR1 is SGHTA and CDR2 is FQGNSA in the germline V gene. Trimming pared 0 bases from V and 0 bases from J, leaving 9 bases between. The CDR3 is 17 residues long. CDR3 sequence reads: CASSLADRISGANVLTF. CDR3 DNA sequence: TGTGCCAGCAGCTTAGCGGACAGAATCTCTGGGGCCAACGTCCTGACTTTC.

This clonotype occurred a few times. The gene calls are TRBV29-1 and TRBJ2-3, with D perhaps matching TRBD1 (5 bases). Germline CDR1 SQVTM, CDR2 ANQGSEA. V was cut by 3 bases and J by 2 bases, with 12 bases left in between. There are 14 residues in the CDR3. The CDR3 DNA reads as TGCAGCGTTGATGACGGACAAATCACAGATACGCAGTATTTT. Translated, it gives CSVDDGQITDTQYF.

This clonotype was counted between two and nine times. The V call is TRBV14, the J call TRBJ2-3; D is undetermined. Per germline, CDR1 SGHDN and CDR2 FVKESK. V was trimmed by 2 bases and J by 0 bases, leaving 3 bases between them. The CDR3 runs 13 residues. CDR3 protein: CASSQISTDTQYF. The CDR3 nucleotides read TGTGCCAGCAGCCAAATTAGCACAGATACGCAGTATTTT.

This clonotype has only a few counts. This rearrangement joins TRBV4-2 to TRBJ1-1, with D possibly being TRBD1 (6 bases). Per germline, CDR1 LGHNA and CDR2 YNFKEQ. Trimming took 0 bases from V and 4 from J, leaving 12 bases between them. The CDR3 loop spans 15 amino acids. The CDR3 loop reads CASSQESGVSTEAFF. CDR3 sequence (DNA): TGTGCCAGCAGCCAAGAATCAGGGGTCAGCACTGAAGCTTTCTTT.

This clonotype came up a few times. This chain connects TRBV4-3 to TRBJ2-7; a weak D match, TRBD2 (5 bases). V was shortened by 8 bases and J by 3 bases, with 8 bases between the two germline ends. Germline-derived CDR1 and CDR2 are LGHNA and YSLEER. CDR3 length: 11 residues. CDR3 protein: CASHEGYEQYF. CDR3 nucleotides: TGCGCCAGCCACGAGGGCTACGAGCAGTACTTC.

The J gene is TRBJ2-5, the V gene TRBV7-2, with no clear D. Trimming removed 0 bases at V and 5 bases at J, with 7 bases between. Germline-derived CDR1 and CDR2 are SGHTA and FQGNSA. The CDR3 spans 13 residues. The CDR3 here is CASSLAATETQYF. In DNA, the CDR3 is TGTGCCAGCAGCTTAGCAGCGACGGAGACCCAGTACTTC.

This clonotype was counted many times. This sequence joins TRBV12-3 or TRBV12-4 and TRBJ2-4; TRBD2 matches at 10 bases. The CDR3 is made up of 13 amino acids. After removal of 8 bases from V and 7 bases from J, the junction contained 5 bases not matched to a gene. CDR3 sequence reads: CASRSGRLNIQYF. Here the CDR3 DNA reads TGTGCCAGCCGTAGCGGGAGGTTGAACATTCAGTACTTC.